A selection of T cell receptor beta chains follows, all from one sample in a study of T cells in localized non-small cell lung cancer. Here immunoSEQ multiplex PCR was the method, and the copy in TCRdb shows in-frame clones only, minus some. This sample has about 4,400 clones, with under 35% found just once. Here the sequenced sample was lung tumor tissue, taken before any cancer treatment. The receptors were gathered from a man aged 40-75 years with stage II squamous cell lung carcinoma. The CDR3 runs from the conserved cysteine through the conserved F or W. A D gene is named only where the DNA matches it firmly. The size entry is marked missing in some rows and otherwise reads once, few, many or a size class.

DNA: TGTGCCACCTGGTTTGGCGTTAGCACAGATACGCAGTATTTT; CDR3: CATWFGVSTDTQYF; D: -; J: TRBJ2-3; V: TRBV6-8; size: -
DNA: TGTGCCAGTAGTGCAGGACAGGGGGCCTTGGAGCAGTACTTC; CDR3: CASSAGQGALEQYF; D: TRBD1; J: TRBJ2-7; V: TRBV19; size: -
DNA: TGTGCCAGTAGGCCCGGGACAGGGAGATTTGAGACCCAGTACTTC; CDR3: CASRPGTGRFETQYF; D: TRBD1; J: TRBJ2-5; V: TRBV19; size: -
DNA: TGCGCCAGCAGCTTGGGGGAGCCCACCGGGGAGCTGTTTTTT; CDR3: CASSLGEPTGELFF; D: -; J: TRBJ2-2; V: TRBV5-1; size: -
DNA: TGTGCCAGCACTCCGGGACAGGGGTCGGGCGAGCAGTACTTC; CDR3: CASTPGQGSGEQYF; D: TRBD1; J: TRBJ2-7; V: TRBV6-8; size: -
DNA: TGTGCCAGTAGTATAGGGTATCAGAACTATGGCTACACCTTC; CDR3: CASSIGYQNYGYTF; D: -; J: TRBJ1-2; V: TRBV19; size: -
DNA: TGTGCCAGCAGCCAAGAAAGGGACCTATACACCGGGGAGCTGTTTTTT; CDR3: CASSQERDLYTGELFF; D: -; J: TRBJ2-2; V: TRBV14; size: -
DNA: TGTGCCACCAGCAGAGATCGACTGAGCTCCTACGAGCAGTACTTC; CDR3: CATSRDRLSSYEQYF; D: -; J: TRBJ2-7; V: TRBV15; size: -
DNA: TGTGCCAGCAGCCGGACAGAAAGAACGACCTATGGCTACACCTTC; CDR3: CASSRTERTTYGYTF; D: -; J: TRBJ1-2; V: TRBV7-5; size: few
DNA: TGTGCCTGGAGCCCCCTCGGGACAGGCAATGAGCAGTTCTTC; CDR3: CAWSPLGTGNEQFF; D: TRBD1; J: TRBJ2-1; V: TRBV30; size: few
DNA: TGTGCCTGGAGTGTACAGCCCTACGAGCAGTACTTC; CDR3: CAWSVQPYEQYF; D: -; J: TRBJ2-7; V: TRBV30; size: once
DNA: TGTGCCAGCAGCCGACGACAGGGGGCAGGGACTGAAGCTTTCTTT; CDR3: CASSRRQGAGTEAFF; D: TRBD1; J: TRBJ1-1; V: TRBV9; size: medium-sized
DNA: TGTGCCAGCAGCTTCAGGGGTGTGGATTCACCCCTCCACTTT; CDR3: CASSFRGVDSPLHF; D: -; J: TRBJ1-6; V: TRBV11-3; size: medium-sized
DNA: TGTGCCAGCAGCCAAACGGGGGCGGGTACTGAAGCTTTCTTT; CDR3: CASSQTGAGTEAFF; D: -; J: TRBJ1-1; V: TRBV11-3; size: -
DNA: TGTGCCAGCAGTTCCCCGATTAGACTAGCGGCCCACGAGCAGTACTTC; CDR3: CASSSPIRLAAHEQYF; D: TRBD2; J: TRBJ2-7; V: TRBV28; size: -
DNA: TGTGCCAGCAGCCAAGATCTGGGGGCCAACGTCCTGACTTTC; CDR3: CASSQDLGANVLTF; D: -; J: TRBJ2-6; V: TRBV14; size: -
DNA: TGTGCCAGCAGCTTAGAGGCAGGGGGGGATGAAAAACTGTTTTTT; CDR3: CASSLEAGGDEKLFF; D: TRBD1; J: TRBJ1-4; V: TRBV11-3; size: large
DNA: TGTGCCAGTATGTCGGTCAGCGGGAGGGTTACAGATACGCAGTATTTT; CDR3: CASMSVSGRVTDTQYF; D: TRBD2; J: TRBJ2-3; V: TRBV19; size: -
DNA: TGTGCCAGCAGTGAAGTCAAGAACACTGAAGCTTTCTTT; CDR3: CASSEVKNTEAFF; D: -; J: TRBJ1-1; V: TRBV6-1; size: -
DNA: TGTGCCACCAGCAGAGATTCAGGCCCCGGAAACACCATATATTTT; CDR3: CATSRDSGPGNTIYF; D: -; J: TRBJ1-3; V: TRBV15; size: -
DNA: TGTGCCAGCAGTGAAGGGCAGTCTAATTCACCCCTCCACTTT; CDR3: CASSEGQSNSPLHF; D: -; J: TRBJ1-6; V: TRBV6-1; size: -
DNA: TGTGCCAGTATGGAGGCTAACGCCTACGAGCAGTACTTC; CDR3: CASMEANAYEQYF; D: -; J: TRBJ2-7; V: TRBV19; size: -
DNA: TGCGCCAGCACCCCCGGGCCCCGGAACACTGAAGCTTTCTTT; CDR3: CASTPGPRNTEAFF; D: -; J: TRBJ1-1; V: TRBV1; size: medium-sized
DNA: TGTGCCAGCTCACCACCGCTACAAGACTATGGCTACACCTTC; CDR3: CASSPPLQDYGYTF; D: -; J: TRBJ1-2; V: TRBV18; size: -